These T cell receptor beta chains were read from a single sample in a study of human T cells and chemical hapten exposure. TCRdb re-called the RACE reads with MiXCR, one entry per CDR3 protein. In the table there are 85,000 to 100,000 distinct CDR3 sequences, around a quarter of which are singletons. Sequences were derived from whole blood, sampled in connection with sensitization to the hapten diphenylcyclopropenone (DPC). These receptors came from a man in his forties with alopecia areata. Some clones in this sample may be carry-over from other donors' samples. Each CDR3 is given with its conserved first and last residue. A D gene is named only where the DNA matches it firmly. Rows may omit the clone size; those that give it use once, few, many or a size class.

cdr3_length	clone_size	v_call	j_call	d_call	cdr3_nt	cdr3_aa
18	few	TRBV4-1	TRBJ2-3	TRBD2	TGCGCCAGCAGCCAAGATCTCGCTAGCGGATCCAACACAGATACGCAGTATTTT	CASSQDLASGSNTDTQYF
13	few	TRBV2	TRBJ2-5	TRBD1	TGTGCCAGCAGCCGGGACAGGAGGGAGACCCAGTACTTC	CASSRDRRETQYF
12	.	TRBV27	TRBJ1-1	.	TGTGCCAGCAGTTGGGGAGGGGGAGATGCTTTCTTT	CASSWGGGDAFF
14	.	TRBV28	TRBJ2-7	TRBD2	TGTGCCAGCAGCCGCGGACTAGCGGCCTACGAGCAGTACTTC	CASSRGLAAYEQYF
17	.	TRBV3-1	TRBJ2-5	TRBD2	TGTGCCAGCAGCCCTATCCCTCCCCTAGCGGGAGAAGAGACCCAGTACTTC	CASSPIPPLAGEETQYF
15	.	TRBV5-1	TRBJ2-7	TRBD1	TGCGCCAGCAGCCCGGGGGCGGACAGGGTCTACGAGCAGTACTTC	CASSPGADRVYEQYF
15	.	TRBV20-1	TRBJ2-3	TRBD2	TGCAGTGCTAAAACTAGCGGGAGGCGCCCGGATACGCAGTATTTT	CSAKTSGRRPDTQYF
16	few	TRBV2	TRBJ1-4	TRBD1	TGTGCCAGCAGACCCACCCGACAGGGGGGAAGCGAAAAACTGTTTTTT	CASRPTRQGGSEKLFF
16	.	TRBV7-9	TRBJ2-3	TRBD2	TGTGCCAGCAGCTTAGTTATAGCGGGCAGCACAGATACGCAGTATTTT	CASSLVIAGSTDTQYF
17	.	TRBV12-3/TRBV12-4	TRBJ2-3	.	TGTGCCAGCAGTCCCTCCCGATGGAGCGCAAGCACAGATACGCAGTATTTT	CASSPSRWSASTDTQYF
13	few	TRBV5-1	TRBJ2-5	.	TGCGCCAGCAGCTTGGAGGGCCAAGAGACCCAGTACTTC	CASSLEGQETQYF
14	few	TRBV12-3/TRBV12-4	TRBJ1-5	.	TGTGCCAGCAGTTTTGGGGACCTGAATCAGCCCCAGCATTTT	CASSFGDLNQPQHF
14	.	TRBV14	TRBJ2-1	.	TGTGCCAGCAGCCCATCCCGGGCGTCAAATGAGCAGTTCTTC	CASSPSRASNEQFF
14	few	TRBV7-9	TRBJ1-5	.	TGTGCCAGCAGCTTACGTGAGGGCAATCAGCCCCAGCATTTT	CASSLREGNQPQHF
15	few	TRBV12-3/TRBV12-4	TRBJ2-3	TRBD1	TGTGCCAGCAGTGCCCGACAGGGTAGCACAGATACGCAGTATTTT	CASSARQGSTDTQYF
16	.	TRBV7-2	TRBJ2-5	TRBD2	TGTGCCAGCAGTAAAAGAATAGCGGGAGTTCGGGAGACCCAGTACTTC	CASSKRIAGVRETQYF
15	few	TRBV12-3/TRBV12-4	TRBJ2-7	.	TGTGCCAGCAGCTCCCCACACCGGGGGACCTACGAGCAGTACTTC	CASSSPHRGTYEQYF
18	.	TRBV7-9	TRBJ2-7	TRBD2	TGTGCCAGCAGTCCCCCTTTGGGGACTAGCGGGAGGGCCTCCGAGCAGTACTTC	CASSPPLGTSGRASEQYF
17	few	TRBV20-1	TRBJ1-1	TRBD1	TGCAGTGCCGACGATTTGGGACAGGGTTCGTTGAACACTGAAGCTTTCTTT	CSADDLGQGSLNTEAFF
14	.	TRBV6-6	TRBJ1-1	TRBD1	TGTGCCAGCAGTTACTATACACAGGGGCTGGAAGCTTTCTTT	CASSYYTQGLEAFF
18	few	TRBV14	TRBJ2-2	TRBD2	TGTGCCAGCAGCCAAGATAGAAGCGGGATGCGCAACACCGGGGAGCTGTTTTTT	CASSQDRSGMRNTGELFF
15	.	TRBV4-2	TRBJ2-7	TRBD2	TGTGCCAGCAGCCAACTAGCGGGAGGGACCTACGAGCAGTACTTC	CASSQLAGGTYEQYF
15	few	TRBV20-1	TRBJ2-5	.	TGCAGTGCTAGAGACTATTCTGGAGGCCAAGAGACCCAGTACTTC	CSARDYSGGQETQYF
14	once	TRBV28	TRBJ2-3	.	TGTGCCAGCATAGGGGGTTTAAGCACAGATACGCAGTATTTT	CASIGGLSTDTQYF